This T cell receptor beta chain was captured in a study of identifying expanded T cells in peripheral blood. Method: immunoSEQ multiplex PCR; TCRdb's copy keeps in-frame clones and lacks some. The sample carries about 82,000 clones, approximately 90% recorded once. This CDR3 has 16 amino acids. Sequenced input: blood. The chain joins TRBV21-1 to TRBJ2-1. TRBV21-1 constitutes a pseudogene. This sequence originates from a person between 18 and 75 years old in good health. CDR3 DNA sequence: TGTGCCAGCAGCAAGGGAACAGAGAAGTCTTACAATGAGCAGTTCTTC. Its protein is CASSKGTEKSYNEQFF.